This T cell receptor (beta chain) was retrieved from a study of cytomegalovirus exposure and HLA in healthy donors. The study ran its PCR with 60 Vbeta and 13 Jbeta primers. Repertoires were generated with immunoSEQ multiplex PCR, while TCRdb's copy carries only in-frame clones and drops some. The table records approximately 51,000 clones, 70% to 80% of them present only once. From germline, CDR1 is SEHNR and CDR2 FQNEAQ (reference sequence). This CDR3 is 14 amino acids long. The V segment lost 5 bases and the J segment 9 bases; nucleotides outside the gene matches: 10. The rearrangement joins TRBV7-9 to TRBJ2-1, with 7 bases fitting TRBD2. The sample consisted of PBMCs. This TCR was sampled from a man aged 25 to 40 in good health and CMV-seronegative. The CDR3 DNA sequence: TGTGCCAGCAGCCCCAGCGGGACCCCGGGTGAGCAGTTCTTC. Translating it yields CASSPSGTPGEQFF.